This entry lists 15 T cell receptor beta chains sequenced from one sample in a study of monozygotic twins with inflammatory bowel disease. TCRdb re-called the 5' RACE reads and catalogs CDR3 proteins one per entry, DNA excluded. The specimen's table records a few hundred thousand distinct CDR3 sequences. Sequencing used blood. The receptors come from a human donor with ulcerative colitis or Crohn's disease, or a healthy co-twin of an affected twin (not recorded which).

CDR3 amino acids: CVIGRLVNEQFF. V is TRBV10-3 and J is TRBJ2-1; TCRdb lists TRBD2, though no DNA is available to test this call. The CDR3 extends over 12 amino acids. Germline CDR1 and CDR2: ENHRY and SYGVKD.

This sequence joins TRBV2 and TRBJ2-2; TCRdb returns TRBD2, unconfirmable since there is no DNA. There are 14 residues in the CDR3. CDR1 is SNHLY and CDR2 is FYNNEI in the germline V gene. The CDR3 loop is CASSSAQSTGELFF. The complete variable domain, with remaining parts taken from reference TRBV2 and TRBJ2-2, reads EPEVTQTPSHQVTQMGQEVILRCVPISNHLYFYWYRQILGQKVEFLVSFYNNEISEKSEIFDDQFSVERPDGSNFTLKIRSTKLEDSAMYFCASSSAQSTGELFFGEGSRLTVL.

The chain combines TRBV29-1 with TRBJ2-7; TCRdb calls TRBD1, which cannot be checked without DNA. Germline CDR1 is SQVTM and CDR2 is ANQGSEA. The CDR3 extends over 14 amino acids. The CDR3 region is CSVELRGNSYEQYF.

The V call is TRBV18, the J call TRBJ1-3. The CDR3 is 14 residues long. CDR1 is KGHSH and CDR2 is LQKENI in the germline V gene. CDR3 sequence: CASSPPGTWDTIYF. Full variable domain (rest looked up from reference TRBV18 and TRBJ1-3): NAGVMQNPRHLVRRRGQEARLRCSPMKGHSHVYWYRQLPEEGLKFMVYLQKENIIDESGMPKERFSAEFPKEGPSILRIQQVVRGDSAAYFCASSPPGTWDTIYFGEGSWLTVV.

The rearrangement joins TRBV7-3 to TRBJ2-2. This CDR3 spans 14 amino acids. CDR1 is SGHTA, CDR2 FQGTGA, per germline. The chain's CDR3 is CASSDGSNTGELFF.

The chain recombines TRBV15 with TRBJ1-4. The CDR3 is made up of 13 amino acids. From germline, CDR1 is LNHNV and CDR2 YYDKDF (reference sequence). CDR3 amino acids: CATSRDTNEKLFF.

The chain carries TRBV5-1 and TRBJ2-3. Looked up from germline, CDR1 is SGHRS and CDR2 is YFSETQ. The CDR3 totals 13 residues. CDR3 amino acids: CASSLGLEDTQYF.

The gene calls are TRBV4-3 and TRBJ2-3. CDR1 LGHNA and CDR2 YSLEER come from the germline V gene. The CDR3 spans 14 residues. CDR3: CASSQVLLADTQYF.

The V and J genes are TRBV6-2 or TRBV6-3 and TRBJ2-1. The CDR3 spans 12 residues. Germline CDR1 reads MNHEY; CDR2 reads SVGEGT. CDR3 protein: CASSYPQNEQFF.

This rearrangement joins TRBV4-3 to TRBJ2-7. The CDR3 loop spans 16 amino acids. Germline V lookup: CDR1 LGHNA, CDR2 YSLEER. CDR3: CASSQFLYALNDEQYF.

The J gene is TRBJ2-3, the V gene TRBV5-4; TCRdb indicates TRBD1, and absent DNA this call remains unverified. Germline assignment: CDR1 SGHNT and CDR2 YYREEE (reference sequence). The CDR3 is 15 amino acids. This CDR3 is CASSSQRGPGHTQYF.

The chain has TRBV30 and TRBJ2-7. The CDR3 contains 11 residues. The germline CDR1 and CDR2 sequences are GTSNPN and SVGIG (reference sequence). The CDR3 reads CAWSVERRQYF. The variable domain in full, with the rest retrieved from reference TRBV30 and TRBJ2-7, is SQTIHQWPATLVQPVGSPLSLECTVEGTSNPNLYWYRQAAGRGLQLLFYSVGIGQISSEVPQNLSASRPQDRQFILSSKKLLLSDSGFYLCAWSVERRQYFGPGTRLTVT.

The V gene is TRBV6-1, the J gene TRBJ1-5; absent DNA, TCRdb's TRBD1 call cannot be checked. The CDR3 is 13 amino acids. The V gene's germline CDR1 is MNHNS and CDR2 SASEGT. CDR3 loop: CASSATGAQPQHF.

The chain is built from TRBV10-3 and TRBJ2-1. The germline gives CDR1 ENHRY, CDR2 SYGVKD. The CDR3 consists of 11 residues. This chain's CDR3 is CAISIDREQFF.

This chain joins TRBV4-2 and TRBJ2-7; TCRdb lists TRBD2, though no DNA is available to test this call. CDR1 and CDR2 from the germline V gene are LGHNA and YNFKEQ. The CDR3 has 15 residues. This CDR3 reads CASSQALAGGNEQYF.